A single count supports the clone carrying this T cell receptor beta chain. The CDR3 extends over 15 amino acids. V was shortened by 3 bases and J by 1 base, with 12 bases between the two germline ends. CDR1 and CDR2 from the germline V gene are MNHNS and SASEGT. The entry originates in a study of cytomegalovirus exposure and HLA in healthy donors. The study ran its PCR with 60 Vbeta and 13 Jbeta primers. The table came from immunoSEQ multiplex PCR; TCRdb's copy has only in-frame clones and leaves some out. The sample contains under 200,000 clones, 68% of which appear only once. What was sequenced was PBMCs. This chain connects TRBV6-1 to TRBJ1-1; D might be TRBD1 (5 bases). This clonotype originated in a woman between 40 and 50 years old in good health and CMV-seropositive. The CDR3 loop is CASSEFSRANTEAFF. The CDR3 nucleotides are TGTGCCAGCAGTGAGTTCAGCAGGGCGAACACTGAAGCTTTCTTT.